A single sample gave rise to the 8 T cell receptor beta chains below, sequenced in a study of blood T cell repertoires in COVID-19. Data came from immunoSEQ multiplex PCR; TCRdb stores just in-frame clones and leaves some out. The profile covers approximately 150,000 clones, with around 82% appearing a single time and around 19% taken by the ten largest. Sequencing was done on a sample of peripheral blood. The receptors shown here come from a woman between 65 and 79 years old who had recovered from COVID-19.

CDR3 sequence reads: CASSPSGQANNSPLHF. DNA for the CDR3: TGTGCCAGCTCACCATCCGGACAGGCTAATAATTCACCCCTCCACTTT. This chain links TRBV18 with TRBJ1-6; TRBD1 agrees at 7 bases. The CDR3 runs to 16 residues. V shed 2 bases and J 5 bases; nucleotides not matched to a gene: 6. CDR1 is KGHSH, CDR2 LQKENI, per germline. Complete variable domain (other parts from reference TRBV18 and TRBJ1-6): NAGVMQNPRHLVRRRGQEARLRCSPMKGHSHVYWYRQLPEEGLKFMVYLQKENIIDESGMPKERFSAEFPKEGPSILRIQQVVRGDSAAYFCASSPSGQANNSPLHFGNGTRLTVT.

The chain has TRBV9 and TRBJ1-2; 10 bases are shared with TRBD1. This CDR3 has 14 amino acids. From germline, CDR1 is SGDLS and CDR2 YYNGEE. J gave up 7 bases and V 4 bases, and 7 bases lay outside the gene matches. This CDR3 reads CASSTRQGAGGYTF. The DNA for the CDR3 is TGTGCCAGCAGCACCCGACAGGGGGCTGGTGGCTACACCTTC.

The V call is TRBV10-3, the J call TRBJ2-5; TRBD1 matches 11 bases. CDR1 is ENHRY and CDR2 is SYGVKD in the germline V gene. The CDR3 covers 15 residues. Trimming at V came to 3 bases and at J to 4 bases, leaving 4 bases not matched to a gene. The CDR3 sequence: CAISDGTGGGETQYF. CDR3 in DNA: TGTGCCATCAGTGACGGGACAGGGGGAGGAGAGACCCAGTACTTC.

V gene TRBV7-2 combines with J gene TRBJ2-1; 11 bases are shared with TRBD1. V lost 5 bases to trimming and J lost 2 bases; unmatched junction nucleotides: 2. Per the germline V gene, CDR1 is SGHTA and CDR2 is FQGNSA. This CDR3 comprises 15 residues. Here the CDR3 reads CASSRTGGPYNEQFF. CDR3 nucleotides: TGTGCCAGCAGCAGGACAGGGGGCCCCTACAATGAGCAGTTCTTC.

The count of this clone is one. The chain employs TRBV19 and TRBJ1-5; the D is unclear. In germline, CDR1 is LNHDA, CDR2 SQIVND (reference sequence). V lost 1 base and J lost 9, with 13 bases in between. The CDR3 contains 14 residues. CDR3: CASSIGGGRWPQHF. The CDR3 DNA reads as TGTGCCAGTAGTATAGGGGGAGGTAGATGGCCCCAGCATTTT.

The CDR3 DNA follows: TGTGCCATCAGTGACCCCCGGAGGACCGGGGAGCTGTTTTTT. Translation: CAISDPRRTGELFF. The V call is TRBV10-3, the J call TRBJ2-2; D is perhaps TRBD2 (5 bases). Trimming pared 3 bases from V and 5 bases from J, leaving 10 bases between. The CDR3 covers 14 residues. Germline CDR1 and CDR2: ENHRY and SYGVKD.

V gene TRBV5-1 combines with J gene TRBJ2-3; D might be TRBD2 (5 bases). Trimming removed 1 base from V and 3 bases from J, with 9 bases in between. CDR3 length equals 14 residues. The germline V gene encodes CDR1 SGHRS and CDR2 YFSETQ. The CDR3 DNA reads TGCGCCAGCAGCTTGAGGTCGGGAACAGATACGCAGTATTTT. Its translation: CASSLRSGTDTQYF. Supplemented by reference TRBV5-1 and TRBJ2-3, the full variable domain reads KAGVTQTPRYLIKTRGQQVTLSCSPISGHRSVSWYQQTPGQGLQFLFEYFSETQRNKGNFPGRFSGRQFSNSRSEMNVSTLELGDSALYLCASSLRSGTDTQYFGPGTRLTVL.

In its sample, this clone was seen a few times. The chain is built from TRBV9 and TRBJ1-1; 8 bases line up with TRBD1. This CDR3 has 16 amino acids. After removal of 3 bases from V and 6 bases from J, the junction contained 13 bases not matched to a gene. Germline lookup yields CDR1 SGDLS and CDR2 YYNGEE. In nucleotides, the CDR3 is TGTGCCAGCAGCGACCCGGGCAGGGGGCGAGGGGCTGAAGCTTTCTTT. Its protein is CASSDPGRGRGAEAFF.